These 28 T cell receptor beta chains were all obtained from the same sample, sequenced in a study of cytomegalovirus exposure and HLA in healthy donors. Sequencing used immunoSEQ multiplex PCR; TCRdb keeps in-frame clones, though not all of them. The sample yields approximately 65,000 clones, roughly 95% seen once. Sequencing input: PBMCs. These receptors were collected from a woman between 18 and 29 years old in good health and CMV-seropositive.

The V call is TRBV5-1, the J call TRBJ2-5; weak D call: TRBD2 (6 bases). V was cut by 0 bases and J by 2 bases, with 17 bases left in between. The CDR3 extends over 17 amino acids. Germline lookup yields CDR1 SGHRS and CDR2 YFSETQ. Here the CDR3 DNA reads TGCGCCAGCAGCTTGGCCGGGGCGGGATTGGGACAAGAGACCCAGTACTTC. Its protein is CASSLAGAGLGQETQYF.

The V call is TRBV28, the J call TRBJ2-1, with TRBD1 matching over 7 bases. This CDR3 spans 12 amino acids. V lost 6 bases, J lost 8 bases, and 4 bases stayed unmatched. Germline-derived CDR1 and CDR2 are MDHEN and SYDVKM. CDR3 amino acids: CASRSGGHEQFF. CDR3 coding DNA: TGTGCCAGCAGGTCAGGGGGACATGAGCAGTTCTTC.

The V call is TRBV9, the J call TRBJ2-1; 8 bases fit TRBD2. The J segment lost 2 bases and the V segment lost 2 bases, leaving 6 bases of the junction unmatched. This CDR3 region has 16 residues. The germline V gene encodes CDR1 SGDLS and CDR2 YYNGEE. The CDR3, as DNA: TGTGCCAGCAGCGTGCGGGGGACTAGAACCTACAATGAGCAGTTCTTC. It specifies CASSVRGTRTYNEQFF.

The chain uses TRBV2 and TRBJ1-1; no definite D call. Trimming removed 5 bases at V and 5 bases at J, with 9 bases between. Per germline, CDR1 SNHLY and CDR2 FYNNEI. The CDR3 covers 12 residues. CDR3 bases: TGTGCCAGCAGTCCCTCGGTTACTGAAGCTTTCTTT. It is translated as CASSPSVTEAFF.

CDR3 residues: CASSHQGTYGYTF. The CDR3 coding sequence is TGTGCCAGCTCACACCAGGGAACCTATGGCTACACCTTC. The chain recombines TRBV18 with TRBJ1-2; D is possibly TRBD1 (5 bases). V gave up 4 bases and J gave up 4 bases, with 10 bases separating them. CDR1 and CDR2 (germline): KGHSH, LQKENI. CDR3 length: 13 residues.

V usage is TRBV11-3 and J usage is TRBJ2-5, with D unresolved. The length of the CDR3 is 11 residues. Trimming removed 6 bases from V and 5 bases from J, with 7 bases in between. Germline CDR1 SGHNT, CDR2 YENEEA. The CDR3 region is CASRSGETQYF. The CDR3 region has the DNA TGTGCCAGCAGGTCCGGGGAGACCCAGTACTTC.

DNA of the CDR3: TGTGCTAGTAACCCTAGCGGGAGTGGCAATGAGCAGTTCTTC. This encodes CASNPSGSGNEQFF. The chain uses TRBV12-5 and TRBJ2-1; 10 positions match TRBD2. Germline assignment: CDR1 LGHNT and CDR2 FRNRAP. The CDR3 extends over 14 amino acids. Trimming removed 8 bases from V and 6 bases from J; junction bases left unmatched: 7.

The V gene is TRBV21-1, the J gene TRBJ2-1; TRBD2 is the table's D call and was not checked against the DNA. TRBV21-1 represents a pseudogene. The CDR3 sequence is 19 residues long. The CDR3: CASSKGVFFRGSLGNEQFF. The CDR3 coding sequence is TGTGCCAGCAGCAAAGGCGTGTTTTTTCGCGGGAGTCTTGGCAATGAGCAGTTCTTC.

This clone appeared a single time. DNA for the CDR3: TGTGCCAGCAGTCCCACGGGTGGGACTAGCGGGAAAAATGAGCAGTTCTTC. It is translated as CASSPTGGTSGKNEQFF. The genes are TRBV27 and TRBJ2-1, with 13 bases lining up with TRBD2. V trimming: 5 bases; J trimming: 7 bases; junction bases outside the gene matches: 11. The CDR3 extends over 17 amino acids. Germline loops: CDR1 MNHEY, CDR2 SMNVEV (reference sequence).

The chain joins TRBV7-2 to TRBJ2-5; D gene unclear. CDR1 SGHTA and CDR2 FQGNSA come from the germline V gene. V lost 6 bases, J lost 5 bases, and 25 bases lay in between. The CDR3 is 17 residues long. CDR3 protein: CASRSTHWARPQETQYF. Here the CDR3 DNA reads TGTGCCAGCAGATCCACCCATTGGGCCCGACCTCAGGAGACCCAGTACTTC.

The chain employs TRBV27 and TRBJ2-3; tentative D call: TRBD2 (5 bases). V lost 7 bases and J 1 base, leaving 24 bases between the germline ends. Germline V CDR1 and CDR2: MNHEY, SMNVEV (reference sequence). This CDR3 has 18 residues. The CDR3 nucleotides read TGTGCCAGCACCCGCCTTAGATTTCGAGGGAGTGGCACAGATACGCAGTATTTT. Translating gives CASTRLRFRGSGTDTQYF.

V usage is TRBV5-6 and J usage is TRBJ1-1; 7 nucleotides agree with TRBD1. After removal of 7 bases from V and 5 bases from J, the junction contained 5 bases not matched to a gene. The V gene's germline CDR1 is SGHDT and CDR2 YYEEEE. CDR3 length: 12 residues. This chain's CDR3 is CASQAGGTEAFF. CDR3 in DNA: TGTGCCAGCCAGGCAGGGGGAACTGAAGCTTTCTTT.

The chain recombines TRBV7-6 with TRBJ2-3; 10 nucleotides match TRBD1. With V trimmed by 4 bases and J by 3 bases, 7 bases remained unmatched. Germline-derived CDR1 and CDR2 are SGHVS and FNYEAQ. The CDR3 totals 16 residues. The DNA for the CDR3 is TGTGCCAGCAGCTCAGGACAGGGGGAAAGAACAGATACGCAGTATTTT. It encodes CASSSGQGERTDTQYF.

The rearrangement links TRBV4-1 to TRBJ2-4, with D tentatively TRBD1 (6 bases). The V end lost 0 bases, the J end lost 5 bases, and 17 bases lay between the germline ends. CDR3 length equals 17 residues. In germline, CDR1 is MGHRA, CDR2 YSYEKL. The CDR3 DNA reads TGCGCCAGCAGCCAAGACCCAGGGGCACCCCGCCAAAACATTCAGTACTTC. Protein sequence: CASSQDPGAPRQNIQYF.

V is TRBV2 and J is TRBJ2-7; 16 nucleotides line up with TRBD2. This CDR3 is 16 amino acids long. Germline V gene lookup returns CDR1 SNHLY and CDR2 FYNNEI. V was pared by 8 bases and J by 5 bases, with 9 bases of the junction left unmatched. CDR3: CASGLGLAGGGNEQYF. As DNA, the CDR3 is TGTGCCAGCGGATTGGGACTAGCGGGAGGGGGTAACGAGCAGTACTTC.

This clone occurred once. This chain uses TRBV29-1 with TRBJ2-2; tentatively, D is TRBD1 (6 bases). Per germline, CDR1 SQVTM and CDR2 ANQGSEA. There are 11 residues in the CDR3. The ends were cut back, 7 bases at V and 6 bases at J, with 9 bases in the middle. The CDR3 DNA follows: TGCAGCGGGTACAGGGCCGGGGAGCTGTTTTTT. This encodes CSGYRAGELFF.

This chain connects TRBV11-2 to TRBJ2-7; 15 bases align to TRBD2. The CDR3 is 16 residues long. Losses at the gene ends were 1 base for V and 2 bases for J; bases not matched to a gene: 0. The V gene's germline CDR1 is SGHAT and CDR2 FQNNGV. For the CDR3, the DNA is TGTGCCAGCAGCTTAGGGACTAGCGGGAGGGCCTACGAGCAGTACTTC. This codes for CASSLGTSGRAYEQYF.

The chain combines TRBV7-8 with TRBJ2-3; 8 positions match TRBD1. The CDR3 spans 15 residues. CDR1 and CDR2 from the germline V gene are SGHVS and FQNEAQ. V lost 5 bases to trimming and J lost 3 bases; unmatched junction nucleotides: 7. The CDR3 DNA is TGTGCCAGCAGCCAGGGGGCTCGCGGTACAGATACGCAGTATTTT. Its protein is CASSQGARGTDTQYF.

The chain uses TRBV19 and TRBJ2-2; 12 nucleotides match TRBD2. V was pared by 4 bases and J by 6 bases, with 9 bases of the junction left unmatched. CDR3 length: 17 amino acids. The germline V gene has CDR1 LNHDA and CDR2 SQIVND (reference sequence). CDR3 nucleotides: TGTGCCAGTAGTAGGGGGACTAGCGGGTACGGGGCCGGGGAGCTGTTTTTT. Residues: CASSRGTSGYGAGELFF. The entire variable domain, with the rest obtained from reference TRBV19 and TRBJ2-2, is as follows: DGGITQSPKYLFRKEGQNVTLSCEQNLNHDAMYWYRQDPGQGLRLIYYSQIVNDFQKGDIAEGYSVSREKKESFPLTVTSAQKNPTAFYLCASSRGTSGYGAGELFFGEGSRLTVL.

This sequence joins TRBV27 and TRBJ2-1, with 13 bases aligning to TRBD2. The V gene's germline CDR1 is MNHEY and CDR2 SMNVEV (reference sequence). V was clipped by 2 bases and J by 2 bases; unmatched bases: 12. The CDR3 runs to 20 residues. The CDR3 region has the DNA TGTGCCAGCAGTTTAACACCCGGGACTAGCGGGATCCGCGCCTACAATGAGCAGTTCTTC. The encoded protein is CASSLTPGTSGIRAYNEQFF.

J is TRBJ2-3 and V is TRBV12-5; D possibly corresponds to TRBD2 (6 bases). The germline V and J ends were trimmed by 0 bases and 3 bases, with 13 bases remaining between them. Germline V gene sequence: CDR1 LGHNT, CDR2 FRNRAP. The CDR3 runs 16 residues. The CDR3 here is CASGLVLTGVTDTQYF. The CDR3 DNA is TGTGCTAGTGGTTTGGTACTGACGGGAGTAACAGATACGCAGTATTTT. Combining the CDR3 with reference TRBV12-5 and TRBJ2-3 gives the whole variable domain DARVTQTPRHKVTEMGQEVTMRCQPILGHNTVFWYRQTMMQGLELLAYFRNRAPLDDSGMPKDRFSAEMPDATLATLKIQPSEPRDSAVYFCASGLVLTGVTDTQYFGPGTRLTVL.

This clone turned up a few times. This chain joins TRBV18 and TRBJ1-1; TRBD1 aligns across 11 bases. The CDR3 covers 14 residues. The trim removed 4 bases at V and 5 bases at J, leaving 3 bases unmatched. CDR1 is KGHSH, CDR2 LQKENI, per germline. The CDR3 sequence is CASSLGQGGTEAFF. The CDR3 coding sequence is TGTGCCAGCTCACTGGGACAGGGGGGAACTGAAGCTTTCTTT. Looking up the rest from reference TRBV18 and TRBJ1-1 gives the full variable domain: NAGVMQNPRHLVRRRGQEARLRCSPMKGHSHVYWYRQLPEEGLKFMVYLQKENIIDESGMPKERFSAEFPKEGPSILRIQQVVRGDSAAYFCASSLGQGGTEAFFGQGTRLTVV.

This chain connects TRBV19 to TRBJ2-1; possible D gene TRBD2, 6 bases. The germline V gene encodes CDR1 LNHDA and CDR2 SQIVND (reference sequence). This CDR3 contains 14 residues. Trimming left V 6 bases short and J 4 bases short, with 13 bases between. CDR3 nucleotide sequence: TGTGCCAGTAGATCTGCGGGATGGTACAATGAGCAGTTCTTC. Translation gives CASRSAGWYNEQFF.

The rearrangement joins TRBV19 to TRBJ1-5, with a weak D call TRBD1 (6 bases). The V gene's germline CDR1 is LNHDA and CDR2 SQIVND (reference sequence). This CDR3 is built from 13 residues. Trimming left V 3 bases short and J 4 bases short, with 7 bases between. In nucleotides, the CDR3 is TGTGCCAGTAGTATGGACAGAAATCAGCCCCAGCATTTT. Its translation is CASSMDRNQPQHF.

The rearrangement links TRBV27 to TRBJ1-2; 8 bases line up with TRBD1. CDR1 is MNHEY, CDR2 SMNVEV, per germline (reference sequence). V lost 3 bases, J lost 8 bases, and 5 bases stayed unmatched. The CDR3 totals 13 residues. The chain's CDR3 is CASSFQGAGGYTF. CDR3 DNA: TGTGCCAGCAGTTTCCAGGGGGCTGGAGGCTACACCTTC.

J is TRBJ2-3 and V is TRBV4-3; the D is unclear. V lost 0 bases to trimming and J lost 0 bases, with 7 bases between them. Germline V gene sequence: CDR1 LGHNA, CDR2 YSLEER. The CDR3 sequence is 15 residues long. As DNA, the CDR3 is TGCGCCAGCAGCCAAGATGTTGAGAGCACAGATACGCAGTATTTT. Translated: CASSQDVESTDTQYF.

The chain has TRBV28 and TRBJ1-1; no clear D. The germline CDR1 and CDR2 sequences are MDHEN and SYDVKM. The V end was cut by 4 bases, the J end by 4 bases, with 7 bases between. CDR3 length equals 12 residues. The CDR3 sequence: CASSYSGTEAFF. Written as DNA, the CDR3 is TGTGCCAGCAGTTATTCGGGCACTGAAGCTTTCTTT.

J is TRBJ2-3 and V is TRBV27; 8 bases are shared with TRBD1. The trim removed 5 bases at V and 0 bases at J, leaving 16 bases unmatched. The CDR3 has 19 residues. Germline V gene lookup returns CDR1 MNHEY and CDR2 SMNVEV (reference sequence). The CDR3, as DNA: TGTGCCAGCAGTACCCTTAAACAGACAGGGGTATCTAGCACAGATACGCAGTATTTT. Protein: CASSTLKQTGVSSTDTQYF.